These 2 T cell receptor beta chains came from one sample sequenced in a study of CD8+CD57+ T cells in acquired aplastic anemia. The authors sequenced patients whose flow cytometry had shown CD8+CD57+ cell expansion. CDR3 and TCR beta VDJ profiling relied on a genomic DNA template. TCRdb passed the reads through MiXCR, listing each CDR3 protein once. The repertoire consists of under 200,000 distinct CDR3 sequences, with 48% occurring once and the leading ten covering about 1.8%. The sequenced sample was sorted CD4+, CD8+, or CD8+CD57+ T cells (not recorded which) from PBMCs. The receptors come from a human donor with aplastic anemia.

This clonotype appeared many times. The rearrangement links TRBV5-8 to TRBJ2-1; 8 bases match TRBD1. The length of the CDR3 is 17 residues. V lost 2 bases and J lost 5; bases outside the gene matches: 12. Germline V lookup: CDR1 SGHTS, CDR2 YDEGEE. CDR3 residues: CASSFRSGRQGNNEQFF. In DNA form, the CDR3 reads TGTGCCAGCAGCTTTCGGTCGGGTCGACAGGGGAACAATGAGCAGTTCTTC.

This clonotype was seen only a few times. The gene calls are TRBV15 and TRBJ2-3; TRBD2 matches at 9 bases. Germline-derived CDR1 and CDR2 are LNHNV and YYDKDF (reference sequence). The CDR3 has 17 amino acids. With 1 base clipped from V and 2 bases from J, the junction kept 7 bases outside the gene matches. CDR3 region: CATSRVASGTPTDTQYF. CDR3 DNA sequence: TGTGCCACCAGCAGAGTGGCTAGCGGGACTCCCACAGATACGCAGTATTTT.